This T cell receptor beta chain was sequenced for a study of beta chain features in type 1 diabetes. As for the study in general: What patients shared with healthy donors was a similar profile of age, gender and cell yields. Study-wide findings and caveats: Patients with type 1 diabetes carried fewer insertions and had more deletions at their VDJ junctions. TCRB CDR3s were moderately but significantly shorter in Type 1 diabetes patients in all four CD4+ subsets.

Sorting with CD45RO/CCR7/CD25/CD127/CD95/CD27 yielded naive, central memory, regulatory and stem-like memory CD4+ cells. Of the isolated RNA, all was reverse transcribed, and so the sequenced material was expressed TCRB transcripts. Reads from naive, central memory and regulatory T cell samples averaged roughly 3.8 million. Generated by immunoSEQ multiplex PCR, the TCRdb table keeps only in-frame clones and is missing some. The profile shows around 710,000 clones, 9.5% to 15% of them singletons. The CDR3 contains 15 residues. Germline V lookup: CDR1 MGHDK, CDR2 SYGVNS. This clone turned up a few times. Its antigen remains unknown. A read error may account for a junction end that differs from germline.

This sequence originates from a man younger than 40 with type 1 diabetes. The J gene is TRBJ1-4, the V gene TRBV25-1; 8 nucleotides agree with TRBD1. The sample consisted of naive CD4+ T cells from blood. CDR3 loop: CASSEYDRGNGKLFF. CDR3 DNA: TGTGCCAGCAGTGAATATGACAGGGGTAATGGAAAACTGTTTTTT.